One sample yielded the 13 T cell receptor beta chains listed below, sequenced in a study of cytomegalovirus exposure and HLA in healthy donors. The study ran its PCR with 60 Vbeta and 13 Jbeta primers. Some clones are missing from TCRdb's copy, which holds only in-frame ones; the method was immunoSEQ multiplex PCR. The table includes approximately 190,000 clones, roughly 76% detected once. Sequencing was carried out using PBMCs. Source of these receptors: a woman aged 30 to 39 in good health and CMV-seropositive.

V is TRBV4-1 and J is TRBJ2-7, with 7 bases fitting TRBD1. The germline V gene encodes CDR1 MGHRA and CDR2 YSYEKL. With 4 bases clipped from V and 3 bases from J, the junction kept 3 bases outside the gene matches. This CDR3 has 13 residues. The CDR3 here is CASSLRTGYEQYF. Written as DNA, the CDR3 is TGCGCCAGCAGCCTCAGGACAGGCTACGAGCAGTACTTC.

The chain is built from TRBV30 and TRBJ1-1; the match to TRBD1 covers 7 bases. CDR1 is GTSNPN and CDR2 is SVGIG in the germline V gene (reference sequence). CDR3 length: 13 amino acids. Unmatched junction bases numbered 8, after V lost 7 bases and J lost 3 bases. CDR3 sequence: CASRPDRDTEAFF. The DNA for the CDR3 is TGTGCCTCCCGACCAGACAGGGACACTGAAGCTTTCTTT.

V and J are TRBV27 and TRBJ1-2; D is ambiguous. The CDR3 is 14 amino acids. CDR1 is MNHEY, CDR2 SMNVEV, per germline (reference sequence). V was shortened by 5 bases and J by 7 bases, with 17 bases between the two germline ends. CDR3 sequence (DNA): TGTGCCAGCAGTCCAATAGGAGGGATTGGTGGCTACACCTTC. Protein product: CASSPIGGIGGYTF.

This chain links TRBV29-1 with TRBJ1-2; D gene uncertain. This CDR3 region has 13 residues. Trimming took off 4 bases at V and 3 bases at J, with 12 bases between the two ends. Germline V lookup: CDR1 SQVTM, CDR2 ANQGSEA. This CDR3 is CSVGAIGDYGYTF. DNA for the CDR3: TGCAGCGTTGGAGCGATTGGAGACTATGGCTACACCTTC.

The chain uses TRBV7-7 and TRBJ2-1, with TRBD2 matching over 7 bases. V was pared by 5 bases and J by 2 bases, with 9 bases of the junction left unmatched. The length of the CDR3 is 16 residues. The germline gives CDR1 SSHAT, CDR2 FNYEAQ (reference sequence). The CDR3 DNA reads as TGTGCCAGCAGCCCCGAAACCGGGACTACCTACAATGAGCAGTTCTTC. Translation: CASSPETGTTYNEQFF.

This clone came up a few times. The chain carries TRBV9 and TRBJ2-7; D not certain. The CDR3 has 15 amino acids. Trimming removed 8 bases at V and 3 bases at J, with 21 bases between. CDR1 and CDR2 (germline): SGDLS, YYNGEE. The CDR3 here is CARTRRPKCYYEQYF. As DNA, the CDR3 is TGTGCCAGAACTCGGCGGCCGAAGTGCTACTACGAGCAGTACTTC.

V usage is TRBV5-4 and J usage is TRBJ1-2, with 7 bases fitting TRBD1. The V and J ends lost 4 bases and 2 bases, in that order; junction bases with no gene match: 5. Germline V CDR1 and CDR2: SGHNT, YYREEE (reference sequence). There are 14 residues in the CDR3. The CDR3, as DNA: TGTGCCAGCAGCCCTGTGACAGGGAACTATGGCTACACCTTC. This gives the protein CASSPVTGNYGYTF.

This chain joins TRBV7-9 and TRBJ1-2, with D possibly matching TRBD1 (6 bases). There are 13 residues in the CDR3. Between the trimmed V and J ends, which lost 5 bases and 4 bases, there was a span of 11 bases. Germline V CDR1 and CDR2: SEHNR, FQNEAQ (reference sequence). The DNA for the CDR3 is TGTGCCAGCAGCATCGGGGACACCTATGGCTACACCTTC. Translated: CASSIGDTYGYTF.

This chain joins TRBV11-2 and TRBJ2-1; maybe TRBD1 (6 bases). There are 14 residues in the CDR3. The germline V gene encodes CDR1 SGHAT and CDR2 FQNNGV. V dropped 3 bases and J dropped 5 bases, with 11 bases sitting between them. CDR3 in amino acids: CASSFFRDNNEQFF. CDR3 nucleotides: TGTGCCAGCAGCTTTTTTAGGGACAACAATGAGCAGTTCTTC.

V and J are TRBV28 and TRBJ2-2, with a possible D match to TRBD1 (8 bases). Germline lookup yields CDR1 MDHEN and CDR2 SYDVKM. The CDR3 covers 16 residues. Trimming took 5 bases from V and 0 from J, leaving 13 bases between them. The CDR3 is CASSRGDRPNTGELFF. Here the CDR3 DNA reads TGTGCCAGCAGTCGGGGGGACAGGCCGAACACCGGGGAGCTGTTTTTT.

Turning to this clone: Distinct nucleotide sequences in the sample also encode this CDR3. V is TRBV5-1 and J is TRBJ2-1, with 13 bases lining up with TRBD2. The CDR3 loop spans 15 amino acids. Germline-derived CDR1 and CDR2 are SGHRS and YFSETQ. J was trimmed by 8 bases and V by 2 bases; bases with no gene match: 4. Written as DNA, the CDR3 is TGCGCCAGCAGCTTAGGACTAGCGGGGGTCGATGAGCAGTTCTTC. Protein: CASSLGLAGVDEQFF.

In regard to this clone: The sample holds other DNA sequences that translate to the same CDR3. This chain uses TRBV7-2 with TRBJ1-2; 11 bases are a match to TRBD1. The CDR3 has 14 amino acids. The germline gives CDR1 SGHTA, CDR2 FQGNSA. The V segment lost 3 bases and the J segment 4 bases; nucleotides outside the gene matches: 1. The CDR3 nucleotides are TGTGCCAGCAGCTTTGGGACAGGGGGCTATGGCTACACCTTC. Amino acid sequence: CASSFGTGGYGYTF.

The chain couples TRBV5-8 to TRBJ2-5, with 7 bases identical to TRBD2. The germline V gene has CDR1 SGHTS and CDR2 YDEGEE. Trimming took 0 bases from V and 2 from J; bases not matched to a gene: 13. CDR3 length: 18 amino acids. The DNA for the CDR3 is TGTGCCAGCAGCTTGGACAAAGGAGGGAGGGGCCTACAAGAGACCCAGTACTTC. Its protein product is CASSLDKGGRGLQETQYF. Combining the CDR3 with reference TRBV5-8 and TRBJ2-5 gives the whole variable domain EAGVTQSPTHLIKTRGQQATLRCSPISGHTSVYWYQQALGLGLQFLLWYDEGEERNRGNFPPRFSGRQFPNYSSELNVNALELEDSALYLCASSLDKGGRGLQETQYFGPGTRLLVL.